This T cell receptor (beta chain) was obtained from a study of blood T cell repertoires in COVID-19. V gave up 3 bases and J gave up 5 bases, with 7 bases separating them. Germline CDR1 DFQATT, CDR2 SNEGSKA (reference sequence). The CDR3 is 11 amino acids. Within 2 weeks before study entry, exposed participants met a COVID-19 case. Authors' processing steps: Quantification of nucleated cells was approximated via reference gene primer amplification. Here immunoSEQ multiplex PCR was the method, and the copy in TCRdb shows in-frame clones only, minus some. The V and J calls and clone size were taken over from that table, and D and trimming were inferred from the DNA. The data hold a few hundred thousand clones, with approximately 91% observed a single time.

Sequenced input: PBMCs or T cells enriched from blood (not recorded which). The sequence was collected from a woman aged 40-49 years who had been exposed to COVID-19. This rearrangement joins TRBV20-1 to TRBJ1-1, with unresolved D. The CDR3 sequence: CSASGGTEAFF. For the CDR3, the DNA is TGCAGTGCTAGCGGAGGGACTGAAGCTTTCTTT.